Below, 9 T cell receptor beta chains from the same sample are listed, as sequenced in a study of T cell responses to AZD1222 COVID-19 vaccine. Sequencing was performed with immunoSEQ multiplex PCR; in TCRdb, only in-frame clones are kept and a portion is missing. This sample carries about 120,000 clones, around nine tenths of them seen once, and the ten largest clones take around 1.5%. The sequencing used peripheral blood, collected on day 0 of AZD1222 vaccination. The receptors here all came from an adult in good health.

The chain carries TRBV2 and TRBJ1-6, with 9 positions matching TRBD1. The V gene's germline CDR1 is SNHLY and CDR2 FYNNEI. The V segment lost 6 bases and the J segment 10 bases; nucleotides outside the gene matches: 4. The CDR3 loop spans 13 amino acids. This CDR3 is CASRTGGRSPLHF. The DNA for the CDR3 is TGTGCCAGCAGGACAGGGGGTAGATCACCCCTCCACTTT. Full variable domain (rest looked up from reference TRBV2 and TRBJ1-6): EPEVTQTPSHQVTQMGQEVILRCVPISNHLYFYWYRQILGQKVEFLVSFYNNEISEKSEIFDDQFSVERPDGSNFTLKIRSTKLEDSAMYFCASRTGGRSPLHFGNGTRLTVT.

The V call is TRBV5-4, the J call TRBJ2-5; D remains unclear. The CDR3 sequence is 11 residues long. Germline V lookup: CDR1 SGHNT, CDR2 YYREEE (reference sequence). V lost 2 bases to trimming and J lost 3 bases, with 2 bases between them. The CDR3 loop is CASSFEETQYF. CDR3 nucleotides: TGTGCCAGCAGCTTCGAAGAGACCCAGTACTTC.

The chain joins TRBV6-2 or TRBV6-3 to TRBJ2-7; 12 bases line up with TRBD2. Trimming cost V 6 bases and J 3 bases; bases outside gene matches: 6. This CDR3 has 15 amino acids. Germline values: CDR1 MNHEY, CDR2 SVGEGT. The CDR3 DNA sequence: TGTGCCAGCAGCGAACCTAGCGGGAGGGACTACGAGCAGTACGTC. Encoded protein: CASSEPSGRDYEQYV.

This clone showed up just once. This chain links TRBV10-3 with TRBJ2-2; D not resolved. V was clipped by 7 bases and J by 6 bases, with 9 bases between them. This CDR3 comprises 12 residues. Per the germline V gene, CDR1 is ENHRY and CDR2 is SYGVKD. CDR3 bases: TGTGCCATCACCCCAGTCCCCGGGGAGCTGTTTTTT. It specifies CAITPVPGELFF.

The CDR3 DNA follows: TGTGCCAGCAGCCAAGGACCCAGTGGAGGGTCCTACAATGAGCAGTTCTTC. It translates to CASSQGPSGGSYNEQFF. The V call is TRBV14, the J call TRBJ2-1, with TRBD2 as a possible D gene (6 bases). V shed 1 base and J shed 1 base, with 14 bases lying between them. The CDR3 sequence is 17 residues long. Per the germline V gene, CDR1 is SGHDN and CDR2 is FVKESK. The whole variable domain, filled in from reference TRBV14 and TRBJ2-1, reads EAGVTQFPSHSVIEKGQTVTLRCDPISGHDNLYWYRRVMGKEIKFLLHFVKESKQDESGMPNNRFLAERTGGTYSTLKVQPAELEDSGVYFCASSQGPSGGSYNEQFFGPGTRLTVL.

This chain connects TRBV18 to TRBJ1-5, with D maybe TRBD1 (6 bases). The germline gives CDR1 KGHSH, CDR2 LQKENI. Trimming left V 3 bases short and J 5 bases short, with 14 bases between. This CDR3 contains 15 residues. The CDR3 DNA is TGTGCCAGCTCACCGTCGACAGGCCCACATCAGCCCCAGCATTTT. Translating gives CASSPSTGPHQPQHF.

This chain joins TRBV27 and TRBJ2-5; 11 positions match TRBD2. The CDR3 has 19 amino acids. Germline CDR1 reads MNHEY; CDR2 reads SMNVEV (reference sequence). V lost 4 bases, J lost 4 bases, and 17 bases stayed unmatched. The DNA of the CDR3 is TGTGCCAGCAGTTCGGGTCGGACTAGCGGGCGGTGGAATTCAGAGACCCAGTACTTC. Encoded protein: CASSSGRTSGRWNSETQYF.

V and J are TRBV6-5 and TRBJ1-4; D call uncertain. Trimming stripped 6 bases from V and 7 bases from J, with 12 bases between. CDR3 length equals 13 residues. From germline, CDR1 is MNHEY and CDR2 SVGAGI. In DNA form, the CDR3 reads TGTGCCAGCAGGCTTGGAAAGGGTGAAAAACTGTTTTTT. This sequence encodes CASRLGKGEKLFF.

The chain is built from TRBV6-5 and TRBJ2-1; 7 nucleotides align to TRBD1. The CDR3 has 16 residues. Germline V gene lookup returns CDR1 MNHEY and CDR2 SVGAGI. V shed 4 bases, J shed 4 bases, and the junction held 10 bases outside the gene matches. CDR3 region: CASSSRDSLFYNEQFF. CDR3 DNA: TGTGCCAGCAGTTCCCGGGACAGCCTTTTTTACAATGAGCAGTTCTTC.